The table lists the clone carrying this TCR beta chain with a few counts. This sample was taken from a study of T cells after yellow fever vaccination. Via MiXCR, TCRdb re-called the 5' RACE reads, giving one row per CDR3 protein. The sample lists approximately 510,000 distinct CDR3 sequences, just over 20% occurring once. V was clipped by 5 bases and J by 2 bases, with 12 bases between them. The germline CDR1 and CDR2 sequences are MNHEY and SVGEGT. CDR3 length: 14 amino acids. The V call is TRBV6-2 or TRBV6-3, the J call TRBJ2-5; D might be TRBD1 (5 bases). The sample here was PBMCs, taken more than 20 days after the first yellow fever vaccination. This receptor was obtained from a man younger than 30 who received the YFV17D yellow fever vaccine. In DNA form, the CDR3 reads TGTGCCAGCAGTCGCAGGGTCTTACAAGAGACCCAGTACTTC. Translated: CASSRRVLQETQYF.